This note documents a single TCR beta chain sequence. This clonotype has a count of ten or more. This clone's antigen is unknown. It has no much larger one-base neighbor in the sample; base qualities were not kept. The library was produced with RACE. Sequencing took place on a NextSeq 500. Library preparation attached unique molecular identifiers to individual cDNA molecules for quantitative, reproducible TCR counting. From each blood RNA sample, both TCR alpha and TCR beta chains were sequenced. The authors' analysis ran thus. The median number of TCRs per sample was over 85,000, ranging from 23,224 to 690,600. The Decombinator software suite was used to annotate the V, J and CDR3 of the TCR reads. To make PS versus PT1 abundance plots, every sample was subsampled to the same number of TCRs (28,000). Expanded TCRs were defined as absent before sensitization and observed at least eight times at the 2-week time point. TCRdb cleaned the public reads at Q25 with fastp, built clones with MiXCR and kept in-frame beta chains. CDR3 protein duplicates are merged, each entry listing the most common genes and DNA. TCRdb's processing, not the authors', yielded these V and J calls. Present in this sample are more than 110,000 distinct CDR3 sequences, about 10% of which were seen just once. 1.2% to 1.5% of the sample goes to the ten largest clones.

These data originate in a study of human T cells and chemical hapten exposure (dated by TCRdb to the early 2020s). Some background on the complete study: For sensitization, 2% DPC in acetone was applied to a roughly 2 cm by roughly 2 cm area of upper inner arm skin. Patients additionally received weekly therapeutic DPC doses to the scalp throughout the approximately 25-week study period. Patch tests used Finn chambers with 0.01% DPC on the upper back, scored after 6 days by International Contact Dermatitis Research Group standards. The patient cohort, mostly female, included alopecia areata with under or over 50% scalp involvement, alopecia totalis and alopecia universalis. The libraries were sequenced as a pool, and the TCR yield per sample differed mostly because of small variations in library volumes within the pool. In alopecia patients, the study followed how the peripheral blood TCR repertoire changed in vivo over primary and secondary sensitization to diphenylcyclopropenone (DPC), a hapten. Patient blood was sampled pre-sensitization (week 0) and at 2, 6 and about 24 weeks after DPC sensitization. For TCR sequencing, blood came from about 28 alopecia patients at anywhere from one to four time points (pre-sensitization, 2, 6 and 24 weeks).

On the study overall, not on this receptor specifically: DPC sensitization did not change how many TCRs were above 1 in 1000 frequency, and no evidence was found of alterations in global repertoire structure. Compared with pre-sensitization or healthy control sets, expanded TCRs formed significantly more large CDR3 similarity clusters, which is consistent with antigen-driven responses. Patch test score correlated positively with the number of PT1 expanded TCRs, reaching significance at thresholds 8, 16 and 32 but not at 4. Because every patient had alopecia, a presumed autoimmune disease, the patients' immune response might differ from that of healthy individuals. After repeated subsampling, the strength of the expansion versus patch-test correlation and the threshold at which it became significant changed.

In light of the paper, this sample's time point label describes: patch test 2, 6 weeks after DPC sensitization. Reading the label with the study, this specimen's treatment or condition is: therapeutic diphenylcyclopropenone sensitization with weekly scalp DPC. At every patch-test visit, the blood draw took place before the patch test was put on. Eligible patients were aged 18 to 70, diagnosed with alopecia, deemed suitable for DPC therapy, and excluded if pregnant. Total RNA was extracted from unfractionated whole blood that had been collected in Tempus Blood RNA tubes. Counted from cysteine to phenylalanine, this CDR3 has 16 amino acids. The kept DNA is CDR3 alone, 48 bases in frame from the first base. CDR1 MNHEY and CDR2 SMNVEV were looked up in the germline V gene (reference sequence). Compared with germline, V lacks 5 bases and J lacks 3 bases; bases without a gene match: 7.

The receptor was derived from a woman aged 45-65 years with alopecia areata. Some clones in this sample may be carry-over from other donors' samples. The rearranged segments are TRBV27 and TRBJ1-1; 12 central nucleotides agree with TRBD1. The material sequenced was whole blood, taken in connection with sensitization to the hapten diphenylcyclopropenone (DPC). The CDR3 has the sequence CASSPGTGGGYTEAFF. The base sequence is TGTGCCAGCAGTCCGGGGACAGGGGGCGGGTACACTGAAGCTTTCTTT.